A selection of T cell receptor beta chains follows, all from one sample in a study of blood T cell repertoires in COVID-19. The method was immunoSEQ multiplex PCR; TCRdb's version includes in-frame clones alone and lacks a portion of them. The sample gives around 330,000 clones, about 88% of which show up once; 2% to 3% is in the top ten. The sequenced material came from PBMCs or T cells enriched from blood (not recorded which). The source of these receptors is a man aged 55 to 70 who had recovered from COVID-19. Each CDR3 is given with its conserved first and last residue. Fields, in order: clone size, J gene, V gene, D gene, CDR3 protein, CDR3 DNA. The D gene is left open where the match is weak. A clone size is listed for some rows: how often the clone was seen (once, few, many), or a class if it is expanded.

clone_size: -; j_call: TRBJ2-7; v_call: TRBV5-1; d_call: TRBD2; cdr3_aa: CASSPGTSGIYEQYF; cdr3_nt: TGCGCCAGCAGTCCCGGGACTAGCGGGATCTACGAGCAGTACTTC
clone_size: -; j_call: TRBJ1-2; v_call: TRBV29-1; d_call: -; cdr3_aa: CSVEGGRGGYTF; cdr3_nt: TGCAGCGTTGAAGGTGGTCGGGGAGGGTACACCTTC
clone_size: -; j_call: TRBJ1-1; v_call: TRBV27; d_call: -; cdr3_aa: CASSLSTGTMNTEAFF; cdr3_nt: TGTGCCAGCAGTTTAAGTACAGGGACTATGAACACTGAAGCTTTCTTT
clone_size: -; j_call: TRBJ2-1; v_call: TRBV3-1/TRBV3-2; d_call: -; cdr3_aa: CASSQEVGEQFF; cdr3_nt: TGTGCCAGCAGCCAAGAGGTCGGTGAGCAGTTCTTC
clone_size: -; j_call: TRBJ2-7; v_call: TRBV15; d_call: -; cdr3_aa: CATSRVGANEQYF; cdr3_nt: TGTGCCACCAGCAGAGTTGGGGCTAATGAGCAGTACTTC
clone_size: -; j_call: TRBJ2-3; v_call: TRBV9; d_call: -; cdr3_aa: CASSVARDTDTQYF; cdr3_nt: TGTGCCAGCAGCGTAGCGAGAGACACAGATACGCAGTATTTT
clone_size: -; j_call: TRBJ2-7; v_call: TRBV19; d_call: TRBD2; cdr3_aa: CASSLAGGLYPYEQYF; cdr3_nt: TGTGCCAGTAGTCTCGCGGGGGGTCTCTATCCCTACGAGCAGTACTTC
clone_size: -; j_call: TRBJ1-6; v_call: TRBV4-3; d_call: -; cdr3_aa: CASSQESVGQFSPLHF; cdr3_nt: TGCGCCAGCAGCCAAGAGAGCGTTGGACAGTTCTCGCCCCTCCACTTT
clone_size: -; j_call: TRBJ1-2; v_call: TRBV7-2; d_call: -; cdr3_aa: CASSPHGGGAGYGYTF; cdr3_nt: TGTGCCAGCAGCCCACACGGTGGGGGGGCAGGCTATGGCTACACCTTC
clone_size: -; j_call: TRBJ1-2; v_call: TRBV7-2; d_call: -; cdr3_aa: CASSLLRSNYGYTF; cdr3_nt: TGTGCCAGCAGCCTCCTCAGATCTAACTATGGCTACACCTTC
clone_size: -; j_call: TRBJ2-2; v_call: TRBV6-5; d_call: -; cdr3_aa: CASSYSSSNTGELFF; cdr3_nt: TGTGCCAGCAGTTACTCATCGTCGAACACCGGGGAGCTGTTTTTT
clone_size: -; j_call: TRBJ2-3; v_call: TRBV2; d_call: TRBD2; cdr3_aa: CARNPTSGGAGTQYF; cdr3_nt: TGTGCCCGCAACCCGACTAGCGGGGGGGCGGGTACGCAGTATTTT
clone_size: -; j_call: TRBJ1-2; v_call: TRBV19; d_call: -; cdr3_aa: CASSIEQGMRGYTF; cdr3_nt: TGTGCCAGTAGTATAGAACAGGGAATGCGTGGCTACACCTTC
clone_size: -; j_call: TRBJ2-1; v_call: TRBV6-2/TRBV6-3; d_call: TRBD1; cdr3_aa: CASSRTGGLYNEQFF; cdr3_nt: TGTGCCAGCAGCAGGACAGGGGGTTTATACAATGAGCAGTTCTTC
clone_size: once; j_call: TRBJ1-6; v_call: TRBV19; d_call: -; cdr3_aa: CASKTTGTNSPLHF; cdr3_nt: TGTGCCAGTAAAACGACAGGAACTAATTCACCCCTCCACTTT
clone_size: -; j_call: TRBJ2-3; v_call: TRBV30; d_call: TRBD2; cdr3_aa: CAWSPGLAGSTDTQYF; cdr3_nt: TGTGCCTGGAGCCCAGGACTAGCGGGATCCACAGATACGCAGTATTTT
clone_size: -; j_call: TRBJ1-1; v_call: TRBV19; d_call: -; cdr3_aa: CASTLTRGGVNTEAFF; cdr3_nt: TGTGCCAGTACCCTAACAAGGGGGGGAGTGAACACTGAAGCTTTCTTT
clone_size: -; j_call: TRBJ2-1; v_call: TRBV7-2; d_call: TRBD2; cdr3_aa: CASSHSGSYNEQFF; cdr3_nt: TGTGCCAGCAGCCATAGCGGGAGCTACAATGAGCAGTTCTTC
clone_size: -; j_call: TRBJ2-7; v_call: TRBV6-5; d_call: TRBD2; cdr3_aa: CASGLGGSSYEQYF; cdr3_nt: TGTGCCAGCGGCCTGGGCGGGAGCTCCTACGAGCAGTACTTC
clone_size: -; j_call: TRBJ1-4; v_call: TRBV7-9; d_call: TRBD1; cdr3_aa: CASSQTGTGREKLFF; cdr3_nt: TGTGCCAGCAGCCAGACCGGGACAGGGAGGGAAAAACTGTTTTTT
clone_size: -; j_call: TRBJ2-7; v_call: TRBV11-2; d_call: TRBD1; cdr3_aa: CASSQSGGPYEQYF; cdr3_nt: TGTGCCAGCAGCCAGTCAGGGGGCCCCTACGAGCAGTACTTC
clone_size: -; j_call: TRBJ2-5; v_call: TRBV4-1; d_call: TRBD2; cdr3_aa: CASSQDISGNQETQYF; cdr3_nt: TGCGCCAGCAGCCAAGATATTAGCGGGAACCAAGAGACCCAGTACTTC
clone_size: -; j_call: TRBJ1-5; v_call: TRBV18; d_call: TRBD1; cdr3_aa: CASSPYGTGSNQPQHF; cdr3_nt: TGTGCCAGCTCACCTTACGGGACAGGGAGCAATCAGCCCCAGCATTTT
clone_size: -; j_call: TRBJ2-1; v_call: TRBV3-1/TRBV3-2; d_call: TRBD1; cdr3_aa: CASSGGQGVYNEQFF; cdr3_nt: TGTGCCAGCAGCGGCGGACAGGGAGTCTACAATGAGCAGTTCTTC
clone_size: many; j_call: TRBJ2-5; v_call: TRBV30; d_call: TRBD2; cdr3_aa: CAWSVRRVLTLAGGQAQYF; cdr3_nt: TGTGCCTGGAGTGTAAGGCGGGTTCTTACACTAGCGGGAGGGCAGGCCCAGTACTTC
clone_size: -; j_call: TRBJ1-6; v_call: TRBV9; d_call: TRBD1; cdr3_aa: CASSDPGQGFSPLHF; cdr3_nt: TGTGCCAGCAGCGACCCGGGACAGGGTTTTTCACCCCTCCACTTT
clone_size: -; j_call: TRBJ2-3; v_call: TRBV9; d_call: TRBD2; cdr3_aa: CASNQRGGEDTQYF; cdr3_nt: TGTGCCAGCAACCAGCGCGGGGGAGAAGATACGCAGTATTTT
clone_size: -; j_call: TRBJ2-1; v_call: TRBV13; d_call: TRBD2; cdr3_aa: CASSGTSGGYNEQFF; cdr3_nt: TGTGCCAGCAGCGGCACTAGCGGGGGATACAATGAGCAGTTCTTC
clone_size: -; j_call: TRBJ2-7; v_call: TRBV5-1; d_call: TRBD1; cdr3_aa: CASSLEVPGQGEQYF; cdr3_nt: TGCGCCAGCAGCTTGGAGGTACCGGGACAGGGCGAGCAGTACTTC
clone_size: -; j_call: TRBJ1-1; v_call: TRBV19; d_call: -; cdr3_aa: CASSWQESGDTEAFF; cdr3_nt: TGTGCCAGTAGTTGGCAGGAGAGCGGAGACACTGAAGCTTTCTTT
clone_size: -; j_call: TRBJ1-1; v_call: TRBV29-1; d_call: -; cdr3_aa: CSVGSTVMNTEAFF; cdr3_nt: TGCAGCGTTGGGTCCACAGTAATGAACACTGAAGCTTTCTTT
clone_size: -; j_call: TRBJ2-2; v_call: TRBV3-1/TRBV3-2; d_call: -; cdr3_aa: CASSQPRSPSVNTGELFF; cdr3_nt: TGTGCCAGCAGCCAACCGAGGAGTCCTAGCGTGAACACCGGGGAGCTGTTTTTT
clone_size: -; j_call: TRBJ1-1; v_call: TRBV27; d_call: -; cdr3_aa: CASSLGGGTEAFF; cdr3_nt: TGTGCCAGCAGTTTGGGGGGAGGAACTGAAGCTTTCTTT
clone_size: -; j_call: TRBJ2-2; v_call: TRBV6-6; d_call: -; cdr3_aa: CASSQYTGELFF; cdr3_nt: TGTGCCAGCAGCCAATACACCGGGGAGCTGTTTTTT
clone_size: -; j_call: TRBJ1-6; v_call: TRBV19; d_call: -; cdr3_aa: CASSIDQGGTDSPLHF; cdr3_nt: TGTGCCAGTAGTATAGATCAGGGCGGAACGGATTCACCCCTCCACTTT
clone_size: -; j_call: TRBJ1-4; v_call: TRBV7-2; d_call: TRBD1; cdr3_aa: CASSLDRGDEKLFF; cdr3_nt: TGTGCCAGCAGCTTAGACAGGGGGGATGAAAAACTGTTTTTT
clone_size: -; j_call: TRBJ2-1; v_call: TRBV19; d_call: TRBD1; cdr3_aa: CASSIDRGQSYNEQFF; cdr3_nt: TGTGCCAGTAGTATAGACAGGGGACAGTCCTACAATGAGCAGTTCTTC
clone_size: -; j_call: TRBJ1-1; v_call: TRBV18; d_call: -; cdr3_aa: CASSPGTQNTEAFF; cdr3_nt: TGTGCCAGCTCGCCCGGGACACAAAACACTGAAGCTTTCTTT
clone_size: -; j_call: TRBJ2-7; v_call: TRBV29-1; d_call: TRBD1; cdr3_aa: CSVEDGTGPYEQYF; cdr3_nt: TGCAGCGTTGAAGACGGGACAGGGCCCTACGAGCAGTACTTC
clone_size: -; j_call: TRBJ2-1; v_call: TRBV4-1; d_call: TRBD2; cdr3_aa: CASSRGLAGVYNEQFF; cdr3_nt: TGCGCCAGCAGCCGCGGACTAGCGGGAGTCTACAATGAGCAGTTCTTC
clone_size: -; j_call: TRBJ2-3; v_call: TRBV7-7; d_call: -; cdr3_aa: CASSLGSGSTDTQYF; cdr3_nt: TGTGCTAGCAGCTTGGGGAGTGGCAGCACAGATACGCAGTATTTT
clone_size: -; j_call: TRBJ1-2; v_call: TRBV21-1; d_call: -; cdr3_aa: CASRSTGESYGYTF; cdr3_nt: TGTGCCAGCAGGTCCACGGGTGAGAGCTATGGCTACACCTTC
clone_size: -; j_call: TRBJ1-1; v_call: TRBV4-2; d_call: -; cdr3_aa: CASSQTQGTEAFF; cdr3_nt: TGTGCCAGCAGCCAAACACAGGGCACTGAAGCTTTCTTT
clone_size: -; j_call: TRBJ2-5; v_call: TRBV3-1/TRBV3-2; d_call: TRBD2; cdr3_aa: CASSQDRYLAGKETQYF; cdr3_nt: TGTGCCAGCAGCCAAGATAGGTACCTAGCGGGAAAAGAGACCCAGTACTTC
clone_size: -; j_call: TRBJ2-7; v_call: TRBV30; d_call: TRBD2; cdr3_aa: CAWIIRTSGGREQYF; cdr3_nt: TGTGCCTGGATTATTAGGACTAGCGGAGGACGCGAGCAGTACTTC
clone_size: -; j_call: TRBJ2-1; v_call: TRBV7-3; d_call: TRBD2; cdr3_aa: CASSTRSGGEQFF; cdr3_nt: TGTGCCAGCAGCACCCGGAGCGGGGGTGAGCAGTTCTTC
clone_size: -; j_call: TRBJ1-6; v_call: TRBV2; d_call: TRBD1; cdr3_aa: CASTLGGGYNSPLHF; cdr3_nt: TGTGCCAGCACCCTAGGGGGCGGGTATAATTCACCCCTCCACTTT
clone_size: -; j_call: TRBJ1-1; v_call: TRBV11-2; d_call: -; cdr3_aa: CASSLGQTGGPKAFF; cdr3_nt: TGTGCCAGCAGCTTAGGGCAAACCGGCGGGCCTAAGGCTTTCTTT
clone_size: -; j_call: TRBJ1-1; v_call: TRBV5-1; d_call: TRBD1; cdr3_aa: CASSRRDRGTEAFF; cdr3_nt: TGCGCCAGCAGCCGCCGGGACAGGGGCACTGAAGCTTTCTTT
clone_size: once; j_call: TRBJ1-2; v_call: TRBV11-2; d_call: -; cdr3_aa: CASSLDGGGYGYTF; cdr3_nt: TGTGCCAGCAGCTTAGACGGGGGGGGCTATGGCTACACCTTC
clone_size: few; j_call: TRBJ2-1; v_call: TRBV7-9; d_call: -; cdr3_aa: CASSLLKSSYNEQFF; cdr3_nt: TGTGCCAGCAGCCTGTTGAAGAGCTCCTACAATGAGCAGTTCTTC
clone_size: few; j_call: TRBJ1-3; v_call: TRBV3-1/TRBV3-2; d_call: -; cdr3_aa: CASSHRQSSGNTIYF; cdr3_nt: TGTGCCAGCAGCCACAGACAGAGCTCTGGAAACACCATATATTTT
clone_size: few; j_call: TRBJ1-5; v_call: TRBV7-6; d_call: -; cdr3_aa: CASSQRRGRGQPQHF; cdr3_nt: TGTGCCAGCAGCCAGAGACGGGGGCGGGGGCAGCCCCAGCATTTT
clone_size: -; j_call: TRBJ2-7; v_call: TRBV6-5; d_call: -; cdr3_aa: CASSPAGTTYEQYF; cdr3_nt: TGTGCCAGCAGTCCCGCCGGGACAACCTACGAGCAGTACTTC
clone_size: few; j_call: TRBJ1-2; v_call: TRBV27; d_call: TRBD1; cdr3_aa: CASSSDGTVYGYTF; cdr3_nt: TGTGCCAGCAGTTCAGACGGGACAGTTTACGGCTACACCTTC
clone_size: once; j_call: TRBJ1-4; v_call: TRBV7-9; d_call: -; cdr3_aa: CASSDSPNEKLFF; cdr3_nt: TGTGCCAGCAGCGACAGCCCTAATGAAAAACTGTTTTTT
clone_size: -; j_call: TRBJ1-2; v_call: TRBV5-1; d_call: TRBD1; cdr3_aa: CASSLQGSDGYTF; cdr3_nt: TGCGCCAGCAGCTTACAGGGGTCGGATGGCTACACCTTC